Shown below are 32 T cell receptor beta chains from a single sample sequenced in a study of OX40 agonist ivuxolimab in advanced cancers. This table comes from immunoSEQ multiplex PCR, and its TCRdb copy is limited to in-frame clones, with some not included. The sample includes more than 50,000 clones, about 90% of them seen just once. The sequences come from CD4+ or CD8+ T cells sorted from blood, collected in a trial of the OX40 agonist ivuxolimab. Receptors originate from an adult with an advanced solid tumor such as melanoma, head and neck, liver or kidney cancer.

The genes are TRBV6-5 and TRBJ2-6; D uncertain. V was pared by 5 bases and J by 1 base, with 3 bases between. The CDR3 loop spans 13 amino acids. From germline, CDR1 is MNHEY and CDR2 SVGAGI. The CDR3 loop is CASSQSGANVLTF. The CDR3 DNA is TGTGCCAGCAGTCAATCTGGGGCCAACGTCCTGACTTTC.

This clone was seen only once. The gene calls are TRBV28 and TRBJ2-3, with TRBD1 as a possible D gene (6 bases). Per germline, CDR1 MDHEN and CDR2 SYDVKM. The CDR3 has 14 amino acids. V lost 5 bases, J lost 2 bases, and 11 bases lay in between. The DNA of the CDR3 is TGTGCCAGCAGTCTACAGGGAAACACAGATACGCAGTATTTT. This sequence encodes CASSLQGNTDTQYF.

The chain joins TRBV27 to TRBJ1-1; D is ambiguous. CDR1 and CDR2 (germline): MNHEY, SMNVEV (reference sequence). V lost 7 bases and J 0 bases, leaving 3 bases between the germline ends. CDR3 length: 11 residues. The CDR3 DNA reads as TGTGCCAGCAAGGTGAACACTGAAGCTTTCTTT. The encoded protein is CASKVNTEAFF.

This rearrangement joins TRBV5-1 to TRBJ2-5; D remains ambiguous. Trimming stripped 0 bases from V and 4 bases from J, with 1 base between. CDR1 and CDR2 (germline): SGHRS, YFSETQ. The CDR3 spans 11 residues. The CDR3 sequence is CASSLAETQYF. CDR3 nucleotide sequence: TGCGCCAGCAGCTTGGCAGAGACCCAGTACTTC. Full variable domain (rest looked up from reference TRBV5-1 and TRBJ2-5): KAGVTQTPRYLIKTRGQQVTLSCSPISGHRSVSWYQQTPGQGLQFLFEYFSETQRNKGNFPGRFSGRQFSNSRSEMNVSTLELGDSALYLCASSLAETQYFGPGTRLLVL.

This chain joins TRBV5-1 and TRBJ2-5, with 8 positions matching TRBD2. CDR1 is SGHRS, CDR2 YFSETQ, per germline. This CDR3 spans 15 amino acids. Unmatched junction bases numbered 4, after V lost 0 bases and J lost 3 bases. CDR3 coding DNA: TGCGCCAGCAGCTTGGGAGGAGCGGGGGAAGAGACCCAGTACTTC. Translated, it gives CASSLGGAGEETQYF.

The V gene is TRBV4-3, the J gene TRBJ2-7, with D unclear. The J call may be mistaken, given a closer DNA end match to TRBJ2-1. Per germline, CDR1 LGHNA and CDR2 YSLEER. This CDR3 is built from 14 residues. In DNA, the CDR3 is TGCGCCAGCAGCCAAGGGAAGAACTACAATGAGCAGTTCTTC. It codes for CASSQGKNYNEQFF.

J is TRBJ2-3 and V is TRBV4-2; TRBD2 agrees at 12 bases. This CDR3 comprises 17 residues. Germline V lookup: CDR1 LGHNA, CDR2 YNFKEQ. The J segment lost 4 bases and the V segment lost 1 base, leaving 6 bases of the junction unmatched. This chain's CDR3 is CASSQAGASGRADTQYF. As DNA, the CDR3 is TGTGCCAGCAGCCAAGCCGGGGCTAGCGGGAGGGCAGATACGCAGTATTTT.

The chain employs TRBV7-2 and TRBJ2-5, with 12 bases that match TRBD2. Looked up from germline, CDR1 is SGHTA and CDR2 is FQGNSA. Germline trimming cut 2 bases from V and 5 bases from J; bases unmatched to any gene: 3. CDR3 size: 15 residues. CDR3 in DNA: TGTGCCAGCAGCTTACGACTAGCGGGAGCGGAGACCCAGTACTTC. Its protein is CASSLRLAGAETQYF.

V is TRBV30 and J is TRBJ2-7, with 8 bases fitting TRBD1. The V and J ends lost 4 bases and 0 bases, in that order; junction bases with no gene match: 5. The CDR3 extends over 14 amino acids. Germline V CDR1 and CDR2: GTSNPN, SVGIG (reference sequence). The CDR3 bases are TGTGCCTGGAAACGTGACAGGGGCTCCTACGAGCAGTACTTC. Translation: CAWKRDRGSYEQYF.

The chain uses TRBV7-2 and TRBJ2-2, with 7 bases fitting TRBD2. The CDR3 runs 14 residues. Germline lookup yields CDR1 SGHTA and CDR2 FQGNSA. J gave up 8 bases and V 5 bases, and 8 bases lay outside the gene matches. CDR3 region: CASSPPLALGELFF. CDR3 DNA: TGTGCCAGCAGCCCCCCACTAGCGTTGGGGGAGCTGTTTTTT.

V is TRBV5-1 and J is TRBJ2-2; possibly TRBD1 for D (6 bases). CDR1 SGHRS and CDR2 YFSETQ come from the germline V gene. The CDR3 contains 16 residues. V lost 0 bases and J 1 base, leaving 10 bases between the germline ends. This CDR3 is CASSLDVGGNTGELFF. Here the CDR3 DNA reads TGCGCCAGCAGCTTGGATGTAGGGGGGAACACCGGGGAGCTGTTTTTT.

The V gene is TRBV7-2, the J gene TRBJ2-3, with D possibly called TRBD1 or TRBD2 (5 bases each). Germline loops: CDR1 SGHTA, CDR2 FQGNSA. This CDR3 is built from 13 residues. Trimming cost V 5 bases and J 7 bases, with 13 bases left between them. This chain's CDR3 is CASSPLRGYTQYF. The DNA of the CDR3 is TGTGCCAGCAGCCCCCTGAGGGGCTATACGCAGTATTTT. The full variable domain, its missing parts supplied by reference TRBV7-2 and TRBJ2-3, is GAGVSQSPSNKVTEKGKDVELRCDPISGHTALYWYRQSLGQGLEFLIYFQGNSAPDKSGLPSDRFSAERTGGSVSTLTIQRTQQEDSAVYLCASSPLRGYTQYFGPGTRLTVL.

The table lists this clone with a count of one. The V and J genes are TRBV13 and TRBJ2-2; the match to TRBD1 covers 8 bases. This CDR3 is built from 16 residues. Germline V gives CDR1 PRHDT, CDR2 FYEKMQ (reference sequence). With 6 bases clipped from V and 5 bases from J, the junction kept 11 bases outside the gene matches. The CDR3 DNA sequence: TGTGCCAGCAGACCTGACAGGGGCGCGTGGACCGGGGAGCTGTTTTTT. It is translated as CASRPDRGAWTGELFF.

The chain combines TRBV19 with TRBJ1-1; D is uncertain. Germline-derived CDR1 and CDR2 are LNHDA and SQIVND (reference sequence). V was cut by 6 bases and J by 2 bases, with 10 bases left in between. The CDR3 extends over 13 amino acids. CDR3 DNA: TGTGCCAGTAGCCTTAAGGGAAACACTGAAGCTTTCTTT. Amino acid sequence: CASSLKGNTEAFF.

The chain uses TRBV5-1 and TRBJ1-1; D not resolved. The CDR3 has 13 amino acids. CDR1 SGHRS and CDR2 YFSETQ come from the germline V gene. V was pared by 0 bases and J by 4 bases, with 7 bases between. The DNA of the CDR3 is TGCGCCAGCAGCTTGGAGGAGGCCACTGAAGCTTTCTTT. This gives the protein CASSLEEATEAFF.

The CDR3 sequence: CASSLVRGSNNEQFF. The CDR3 nucleotides read TGCGCCAGCAGCTTGGTCAGGGGGAGCAACAATGAGCAGTTCTTC. V usage is TRBV5-1 and J usage is TRBJ2-1; 7 positions match TRBD1. There are 15 residues in the CDR3. The germline CDR1 and CDR2 sequences are SGHRS and YFSETQ. V gave up 0 bases and J gave up 5 bases; unmatched junction bases: 5.

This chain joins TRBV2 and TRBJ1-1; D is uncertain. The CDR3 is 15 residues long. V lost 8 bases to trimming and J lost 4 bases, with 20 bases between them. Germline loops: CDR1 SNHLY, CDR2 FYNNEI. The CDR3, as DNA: TGTGCCAGCCGTCTAACCCACTATGACCCCACTGAAGCTTTCTTT. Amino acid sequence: CASRLTHYDPTEAFF.

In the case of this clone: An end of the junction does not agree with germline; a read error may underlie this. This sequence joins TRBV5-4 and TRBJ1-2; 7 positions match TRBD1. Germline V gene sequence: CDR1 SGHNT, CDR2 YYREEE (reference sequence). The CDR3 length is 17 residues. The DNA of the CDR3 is TGCGCCAGCAGCCAAGAGACAGGGCTGGGAGCTAACTATGGCTACACCTTC. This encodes CASSQETGLGANYGYTF.

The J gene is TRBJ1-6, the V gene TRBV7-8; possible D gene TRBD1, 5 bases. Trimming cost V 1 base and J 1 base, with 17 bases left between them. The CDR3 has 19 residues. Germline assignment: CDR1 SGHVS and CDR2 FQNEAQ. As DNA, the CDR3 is TGTGCCAGCAGCTTAGATTCCGGGGCCTTCGGGTCCTATAATTCACCCCTCCACTTT. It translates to CASSLDSGAFGSYNSPLHF.

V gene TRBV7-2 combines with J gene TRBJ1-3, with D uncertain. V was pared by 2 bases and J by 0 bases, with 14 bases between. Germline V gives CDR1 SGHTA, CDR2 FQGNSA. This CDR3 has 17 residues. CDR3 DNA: TGTGCCAGCAGCTTACGGCGGGGTCGCCTCTCTGGAAACACCATATATTTT. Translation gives CASSLRRGRLSGNTIYF.

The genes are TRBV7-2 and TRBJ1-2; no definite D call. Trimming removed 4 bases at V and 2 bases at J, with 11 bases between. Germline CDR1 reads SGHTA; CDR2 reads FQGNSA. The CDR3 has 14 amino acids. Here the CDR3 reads CASSYPDTNYGYTF. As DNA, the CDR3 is TGTGCCAGCAGCTACCCCGACACCAACTATGGCTACACCTTC.

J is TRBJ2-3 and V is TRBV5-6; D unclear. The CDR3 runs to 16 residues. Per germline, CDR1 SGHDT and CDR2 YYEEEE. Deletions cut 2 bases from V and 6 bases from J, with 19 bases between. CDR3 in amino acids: CASSFSLHPPSDTQYF. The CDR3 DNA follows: TGTGCCAGCAGCTTCTCTCTTCATCCACCCTCGGATACGCAGTATTTT. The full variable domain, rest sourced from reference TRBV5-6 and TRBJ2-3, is DAGVTQSPTHLIKTRGQQVTLRCSPKSGHDTVSWYQQALGQGPQFIFQYYEEEERQRGNFPDRFSGHQFPNYSSELNVNALLLGDSALYLCASSFSLHPPSDTQYFGPGTRLTVL.

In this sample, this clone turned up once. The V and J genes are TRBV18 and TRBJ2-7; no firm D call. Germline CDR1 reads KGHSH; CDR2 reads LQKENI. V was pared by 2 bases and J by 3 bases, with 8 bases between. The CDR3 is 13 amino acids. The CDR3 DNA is TGTGCCAGCTCACCAAGTCGGAGCTACGAGCAGTACTTC. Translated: CASSPSRSYEQYF.

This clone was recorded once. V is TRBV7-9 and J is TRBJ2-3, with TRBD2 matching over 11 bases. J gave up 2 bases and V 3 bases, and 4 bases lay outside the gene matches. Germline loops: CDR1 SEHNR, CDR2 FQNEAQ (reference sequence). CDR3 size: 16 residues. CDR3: CASSLTGLADTDTQYF. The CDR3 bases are TGTGCCAGCAGCTTGACGGGACTAGCGGACACAGATACGCAGTATTTT.

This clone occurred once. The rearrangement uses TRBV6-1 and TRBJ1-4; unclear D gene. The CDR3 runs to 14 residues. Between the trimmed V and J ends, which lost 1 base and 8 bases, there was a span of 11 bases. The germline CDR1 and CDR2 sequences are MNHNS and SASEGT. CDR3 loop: CASSEGGREEKLFF. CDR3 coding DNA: TGTGCCAGCAGTGAAGGAGGGCGAGAGGAAAAACTGTTTTTT.

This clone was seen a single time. Here the CDR3 reads CASGSDSGGTYEQYF. In DNA form, the CDR3 reads TGTGCTAGTGGTTCTGATAGCGGGGGGACCTACGAGCAGTACTTC. The chain uses TRBV12-5 and TRBJ2-7; 10 positions match TRBD2. The CDR3 contains 15 residues. Per the germline V gene, CDR1 is LGHNT and CDR2 is FRNRAP. V shed 4 bases, J shed 2 bases, and the junction held 5 bases outside the gene matches.

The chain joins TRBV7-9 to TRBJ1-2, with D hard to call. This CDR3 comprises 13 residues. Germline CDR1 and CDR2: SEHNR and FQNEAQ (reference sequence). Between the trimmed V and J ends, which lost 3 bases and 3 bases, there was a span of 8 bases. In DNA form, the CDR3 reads TGTGCCAGCAGCTTTGAGGTTGACTATGGCTACACCTTC. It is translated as CASSFEVDYGYTF.

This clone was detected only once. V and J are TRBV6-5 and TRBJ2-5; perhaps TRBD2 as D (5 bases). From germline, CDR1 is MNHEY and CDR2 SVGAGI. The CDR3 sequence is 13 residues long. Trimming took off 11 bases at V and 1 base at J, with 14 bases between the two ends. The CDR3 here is CAAGGRTQETQYF. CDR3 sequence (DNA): TGTGCCGCGGGCGGAAGGACCCAAGAGACCCAGTACTTC.

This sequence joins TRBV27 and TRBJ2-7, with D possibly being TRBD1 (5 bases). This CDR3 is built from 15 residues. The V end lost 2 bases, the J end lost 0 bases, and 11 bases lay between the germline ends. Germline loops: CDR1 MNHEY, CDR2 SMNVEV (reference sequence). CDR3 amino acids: CASSLGAGVSYEQYF. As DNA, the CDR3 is TGTGCCAGCAGTTTAGGGGCAGGAGTCTCCTACGAGCAGTACTTC.

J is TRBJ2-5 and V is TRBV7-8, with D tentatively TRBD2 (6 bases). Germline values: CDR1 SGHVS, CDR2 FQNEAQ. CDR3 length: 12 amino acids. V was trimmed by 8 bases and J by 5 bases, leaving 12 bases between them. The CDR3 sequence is CASRLVFETQYF. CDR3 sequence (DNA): TGTGCCAGCCGACTAGTCTTTGAGACCCAGTACTTC.

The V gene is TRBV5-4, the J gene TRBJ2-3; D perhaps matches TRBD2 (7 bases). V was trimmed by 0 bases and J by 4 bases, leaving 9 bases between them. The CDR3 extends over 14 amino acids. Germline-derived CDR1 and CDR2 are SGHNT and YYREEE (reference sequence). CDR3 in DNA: TGTGCCAGCAGCTTGGGGGGGGGCCCAGATACGCAGTATTTT. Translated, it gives CASSLGGGPDTQYF.

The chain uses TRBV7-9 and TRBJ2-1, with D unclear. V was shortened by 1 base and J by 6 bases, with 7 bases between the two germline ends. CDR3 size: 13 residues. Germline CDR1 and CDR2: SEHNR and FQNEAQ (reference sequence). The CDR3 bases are TGTGCCAGCAGCTTAGGGGCCGTCAATGAGCAGTTCTTC. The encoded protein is CASSLGAVNEQFF.